These 27 T cell receptor beta chains were sequenced from one sample in a study of healthy donors' naive CD4 and CD8 T cells. Starting from roughly 0.55 ug of total RNA, TCR libraries were made with linear amplification. TCRdb recomputed calls from the reads with MiXCR, one row per CDR3 protein. The profile covers about 180,000 distinct CDR3 sequences, with around 80% appearing a single time and about 2.4% taken by the ten largest. What was sequenced was naive CD4+ and CD8+ T cells sorted from blood, pooled from several donors. All receptors derive from a pool of human donors in good health; the sample pools cells from several healthy donors.

The chain uses TRBV30 and TRBJ2-7; D possibly corresponds to TRBD1 (6 bases). V was clipped by 0 bases and J by 3 bases, with 9 bases between them. The CDR3 contains 13 residues. The germline V gene encodes CDR1 GTSNPN and CDR2 SVGIG (reference sequence). CDR3 sequence: CAWSVGHGYEQYV. The CDR3 region has the DNA TGTGCCTGGAGTGTGGGACACGGCTACGAGCAGTACGTC.

The chain has TRBV29-1 and TRBJ2-5, with TRBD2 as a possible D gene (5 bases). Germline CDR1 SQVTM, CDR2 ANQGSEA. Trimming shortened V by 4 bases and J by 11 bases, and 14 bases separated the two germline ends. CDR3 size: 11 residues. CDR3 bases: TGCAGCGTTGTGGACTCCGCTTGGCAGTACTTC. It encodes CSVVDSAWQYF.

The chain uses TRBV7-8 and TRBJ2-2; D might be TRBD1 or TRBD2, each matching 5 bases. CDR3 length: 19 residues. V lost 2 bases, J lost 4 bases, and 23 bases lay in between. CDR1 is SGHVS, CDR2 FQNEAQ, per germline. Here the CDR3 DNA reads TGTGCCAGCAGCTTAACCGGGACCCACCTCGCAAGGGTCACCGGGGAGCTGTTTTTT. Its translation: CASSLTGTHLARVTGELFF.

V usage is TRBV29-1 and J usage is TRBJ2-3, with D possibly TRBD2 on 6 matching bases. There are 14 residues in the CDR3. The germline CDR1 and CDR2 sequences are SQVTM and ANQGSEA. V was shortened by 1 base and J by 7 bases, with 15 bases between the two germline ends. CDR3 sequence: CSVEALGSRNTQYF. CDR3 nucleotide sequence: TGCAGCGTTGAAGCTCTCGGGAGTCGGAATACGCAGTATTTT.

The CDR3 here is CASISGSSNTGELFF. The CDR3 DNA follows: TGTGCCAGCATATCGGGATCTTCGAACACCGGGGAGCTGTTTTTT. The rearrangement links TRBV27 to TRBJ2-2; TRBD2 might be the D (5 bases). The V end lost 7 bases, the J end lost 0 bases, and 12 bases lay between the germline ends. CDR3 length: 15 amino acids. Germline V gene data show CDR1 as MNHEY and CDR2 as SMNVEV (reference sequence).

J is TRBJ2-5 and V is TRBV27; tentative D call: TRBD2 (6 bases). The V and J ends lost 2 bases and 6 bases respectively, with 19 bases between them. Per the germline V gene, CDR1 is MNHEY and CDR2 is SMNVEV (reference sequence). This CDR3 is built from 16 residues. CDR3 in amino acids: CASSLALPQGRKTQYF. The CDR3 bases are TGTGCCAGCAGTTTAGCCCTCCCACAAGGGAGGAAGACCCAGTACTTC.

To note about this clonotype: Mismatch with germline at one junction end may stem from a read error. This chain links TRBV6-5 with TRBJ2-5, with a weak D call TRBD1 (6 bases). The CDR3 loop spans 13 amino acids. Germline CDR1 and CDR2: MNHEY and SVGAGI. In DNA, the CDR3 is TGTGCCAGCAGTTACTCCACAGGGCAACAGCATAACTTC. Amino acids: CASSYSTGQQHNF.

V and J are TRBV10-3 and TRBJ2-7; 8 positions match TRBD2. This CDR3 is 13 amino acids long. V gave up 9 bases and J gave up 5 bases; unmatched junction bases: 9. Germline V lookup: CDR1 ENHRY, CDR2 SYGVKD. The CDR3 loop is CAIRAGDNHEQYF. The CDR3 DNA reads TGTGCCATTAGAGCGGGAGATAATCACGAGCAGTACTTC.

The chain recombines TRBV10-3 with TRBJ2-3, with D tentatively TRBD1 (5 bases). The CDR3 has 16 amino acids. The V end lost 0 bases, the J end lost 2 bases, and 12 bases lay between the germline ends. The germline V gene has CDR1 ENHRY and CDR2 SYGVKD. The CDR3 sequence is CAISESGQGPTDTQYF. The CDR3 DNA follows: TGTGCCATCAGTGAGTCGGGGCAGGGTCCCACAGATACGCAGTATTTT.

This clonotype was detected only a few times. This chain connects TRBV6-5 to TRBJ2-5; D not certain. Trimming removed 1 base from V and 0 bases from J, with 9 bases in between. The length of the CDR3 is 15 residues. Germline-derived CDR1 and CDR2 are MNHEY and SVGAGI. This CDR3 is CASSYWSMYQETQYF. In DNA, the CDR3 is TGTGCCAGCAGTTACTGGTCCATGTACCAAGAGACCCAGTACTTC.

In its sample, this clonotype was seen a few times. The chain has TRBV29-1 and TRBJ2-1; no clear D. V was pared by 4 bases and J by 4 bases, with 11 bases between. CDR3 length: 13 residues. Per germline, CDR1 SQVTM and CDR2 ANQGSEA. CDR3 loop: CSVGGGRYNEQFF. The CDR3 nucleotides read TGCAGCGTTGGAGGCGGACGGTACAATGAGCAGTTCTTC.

The chain employs TRBV19 and TRBJ2-1; 7 bases align to TRBD1. Germline loops: CDR1 LNHDA, CDR2 SQIVND (reference sequence). V was clipped by 0 bases and J by 2 bases; unmatched bases: 4. The CDR3 has 16 residues. The CDR3 DNA follows: TGTGCCAGTAGTATAGATCTTACAGGGGCCTACAATGAGCAGTTCTTC. It yields the protein CASSIDLTGAYNEQFF.

This clonotype turned up a few times. CDR3 residues: CASGGGTQDTQYF. The CDR3 region has the DNA TGTGCCTCCGGAGGGGGGACCCAGGATACGCAGTATTTT. The genes are TRBV6-5 and TRBJ2-3, with D perhaps being TRBD1 or TRBD2 (6 bases each). The CDR3 totals 13 residues. Germline loops: CDR1 MNHEY, CDR2 SVGAGI. V was clipped by 11 bases and J by 6 bases, with 18 bases between them.

The rearrangement uses TRBV6-5 and TRBJ1-1; 7 bases map to TRBD1. Looked up from germline, CDR1 is MNHEY and CDR2 is SVGAGI. V shed 5 bases and J 6 bases; nucleotides not matched to a gene: 6. This CDR3 is built from 13 residues. Here the CDR3 DNA reads TGTGCCAGCAGTGATCGACAGGGCTCTGAAGCTTTCTTT. Protein product: CASSDRQGSEAFF.

V gene TRBV20-1 combines with J gene TRBJ2-1, with TRBD2 identical over 9 bases. V trimming: 2 bases; J trimming: 7 bases; junction bases outside the gene matches: 9. The CDR3 sequence is 15 residues long. The germline V gene has CDR1 DFQATT and CDR2 SNEGSKA (reference sequence). Written as DNA, the CDR3 is TGCAGTGCTAGACGGTCTAGCGGGGAGGGAAATGAGCAGTTCTTC. This translates into CSARRSSGEGNEQFF.

About this clonotype: At one boundary the junction diverges from the germline segment, which might be a read error. CDR3: CASGAWTQHF. The CDR3 coding sequence is TGTGCCAGCGGAGCTTGGACCCAGCACTTC. The chain carries TRBV6-1 and TRBJ2-5; no reliable D call. In germline, CDR1 is MNHNS, CDR2 SASEGT. The CDR3 is 10 amino acids.

Remarks on this clonotype: The conserved final phenylalanine or tryptophan is absent from the CDR3, which likely points to a read error. The chain is built from TRBV7-2 and TRBJ1-1, with TRBD1 identical over 9 bases. The germline V gene has CDR1 SGHTA and CDR2 FQGNSA. The CDR3 is 16 amino acids. V lost 1 base and J lost 1; bases outside the gene matches: 4. The CDR3 sequence: CASSLVGTGRNTEAFV. In DNA, the CDR3 is TGTGCCAGCAGCTTAGTGGGGACAGGGAGGAACACTGAAGCTTTCGTT.

The chain uses TRBV5-4 and TRBJ2-5; the D is unclear. CDR3 length: 14 residues. V was trimmed by 0 bases and J by 4 bases, leaving 10 bases between them. Germline-derived CDR1 and CDR2 are SGHNT and YYREEE (reference sequence). The CDR3 loop reads CASSLGWRRETQYF. The CDR3 nucleotides read TGTGCCAGCAGCTTGGGGTGGCGGAGAGAGACCCAGTACTTC.

V and J are TRBV20-1 and TRBJ1-5; unclear D gene. The germline V gene has CDR1 DFQATT and CDR2 SNEGSKA (reference sequence). This CDR3 is 13 amino acids long. Trimming shortened V by 5 bases and J by 4 bases, and 12 bases separated the two germline ends. The CDR3 loop reads CSALSEPNQPQHF. The CDR3 nucleotides are TGCAGTGCTCTAAGTGAGCCAAATCAGCCCCAGCATTTT.

The V gene is TRBV12-3 or TRBV12-4, the J gene TRBJ1-2, with D unclear. This CDR3 region has 13 residues. Trimming left V 3 bases short and J 4 bases short, with 9 bases between. The CDR3 sequence: CASSFEGPYGYTF. Written as DNA, the CDR3 is TGTGCCAGCAGTTTCGAGGGTCCCTATGGCTACACCTTC.

The chain recombines TRBV11-2 with TRBJ1-2, with no clear D. The CDR3 covers 14 residues. Germline V lookup: CDR1 SGHAT, CDR2 FQNNGV. V lost 1 base and J 6 bases, leaving 12 bases between the germline ends. The CDR3 sequence is CASSLVVGADGYTF. The DNA of the CDR3 is TGTGCCAGCAGCTTAGTGGTGGGCGCCGATGGCTACACCTTC.

The V and J genes are TRBV6-5 and TRBJ1-4, with TRBD1 matching 8 bases. Germline loops: CDR1 MNHEY, CDR2 SVGAGI. Trimming at V came to 6 bases and at J to 8 bases, leaving 11 bases not matched to a gene. CDR3 size: 15 residues. For the CDR3, the DNA is TGTGCCAGCAGGGACCGACAGGGGTGGATCGAAAAACTGTTTTTT. As protein: CASRDRQGWIEKLFF.

This chain joins TRBV6-1 and TRBJ2-7; 10 nucleotides agree with TRBD1. In germline, CDR1 is MNHNS, CDR2 SASEGT. Trimming at V came to 6 bases and at J to 2 bases, leaving 4 bases not matched to a gene. The CDR3 loop spans 14 amino acids. In DNA form, the CDR3 reads TGTGCCAGCAGGCCGGGACAGGGGCCCTACGAGCAGTACTTC. Protein sequence: CASRPGQGPYEQYF.

The V and J genes are TRBV6-5 and TRBJ2-5; D unclear. Germline lookup yields CDR1 MNHEY and CDR2 SVGAGI. The CDR3 sequence is 15 residues long. The V end was cut by 0 bases, the J end by 2 bases, with 10 bases between. The CDR3 DNA follows: TGTGCCAGCAGTTACTCGCCTGTACAGCAAGAGACCCAGTACTTC. Translating gives CASSYSPVQQETQYF.

The rearrangement uses TRBV6-2 or TRBV6-3 and TRBJ2-7; 7 nucleotides line up with TRBD2. This CDR3 is built from 17 residues. CDR1 MNHEY and CDR2 SVGEGT come from the germline V gene. V lost 7 bases, J lost 3 bases, and 18 bases stayed unmatched. The CDR3 sequence is CASKGGWAGDPGYEQYF. CDR3 sequence (DNA): TGTGCCAGCAAAGGAGGATGGGCGGGAGATCCCGGCTACGAGCAGTACTTC.

V and J are TRBV6-5 and TRBJ2-5, with a tentative D call TRBD2 (6 bases). Between the trimmed V and J ends, which lost 2 bases and 5 bases, there was a span of 9 bases. CDR1 is MNHEY and CDR2 is SVGAGI in the germline V gene. The CDR3 is 13 amino acids. Here the CDR3 reads CASSYLASETQYF. The CDR3 DNA reads as TGTGCCAGCAGTTACCTAGCGAGTGAGACCCAGTACTTC.

This rearrangement joins TRBV5-1 to TRBJ1-6; TRBD1 might be the D (6 bases). The CDR3 runs 18 residues. Germline CDR1 reads SGHRS; CDR2 reads YFSETQ. Trimming pared 0 bases from V and 6 bases from J, leaving 19 bases between. The CDR3 here is CASSLASAGDTGNSPLHF. CDR3 coding DNA: TGCGCCAGCAGCTTGGCCTCGGCAGGGGATACGGGTAATTCACCCCTCCACTTT.